These 24 T cell receptor beta chains were sequenced from one sample in a study of human T cells and chemical hapten exposure. The sample's time point: pre-sensitization, week 0. Regarding treatment: therapeutic diphenylcyclopropenone sensitization with weekly scalp DPC. Using its own MiXCR run on the RACE reads, TCRdb lists one record per CDR3 protein. The sample has roughly 110,000 distinct CDR3 sequences, approximately 12% seen once; the top ten hold over 1.5%. This sample comprised whole blood, obtained in connection with sensitization to the hapten diphenylcyclopropenone (DPC). The receptor source for this set is a woman between 45 and 60 years old with alopecia areata. Some clones in this sample may be carry-over from other donors' samples.

The rearrangement uses TRBV6-6 and TRBJ2-7; 10 bases are shared with TRBD1. The V gene's germline CDR1 is MNHNY and CDR2 SVGAGI (reference sequence). The CDR3 contains 14 residues. The trim removed 6 bases at V and 5 bases at J, leaving 7 bases unmatched. CDR3 sequence reads: CASSMRQGANEQYF. The CDR3 DNA reads as TGTGCCAGCAGCATGAGACAGGGGGCCAACGAGCAGTACTTC.

This clonotype was detected many times. J is TRBJ2-7 and V is TRBV4-1, with 7 bases identical to TRBD2. CDR1 is MGHRA and CDR2 is YSYEKL in the germline V gene. The CDR3 loop spans 15 amino acids. V was pared by 4 bases and J by 7 bases, with 13 bases of the junction left unmatched. CDR3 DNA sequence: TGCGCCAGCAGCCCCTCACCGGGGGGTTCAAGGGAGCAGTACTTC. Amino acids: CASSPSPGGSREQYF.

The rearrangement uses TRBV5-1 and TRBJ2-5, with TRBD1 matching 7 bases. CDR1 and CDR2 (germline): SGHRS, YFSETQ. V shed 4 bases, J shed 5 bases, and the junction held 5 bases outside the gene matches. The CDR3 runs to 13 residues. The CDR3 is CASSTTGPETQYF. CDR3 coding DNA: TGCGCCAGCAGCACGACAGGGCCTGAGACCCAGTACTTC.

The rearrangement joins TRBV7-2 to TRBJ2-1, with 9 bases lining up with TRBD1. The ends lost 4 bases at V and 9 bases at J; junction bases unmatched: 10. The germline V gene encodes CDR1 SGHTA and CDR2 FQGNSA. This CDR3 contains 15 residues. This CDR3 reads CASSSPGTGYGEQFF. The CDR3 DNA reads TGTGCCAGCAGCTCCCCCGGGACAGGGTATGGTGAGCAGTTCTTC.

The chain couples TRBV28 to TRBJ1-1; 8 positions match TRBD1. Germline V gives CDR1 MDHEN, CDR2 SYDVKM. The CDR3 sequence is 12 residues long. With 11 bases clipped from V and 6 bases from J, the junction kept 8 bases outside the gene matches. DNA for the CDR3: TGTGCCTCAACCGGGACAGGTTCTGAAGCTTTCTTT. Residues: CASTGTGSEAFF.

This clonotype was found a few times. The chain carries TRBV18 and TRBJ1-1, with D unresolved. The germline gives CDR1 KGHSH, CDR2 LQKENI. CDR3 length equals 16 residues. Deletions cut 2 bases from V and 3 bases from J, with 16 bases between. The CDR3 reads CASSPRQALSDTEAFF. Written as DNA, the CDR3 is TGTGCCAGCTCACCAAGGCAGGCGTTGAGCGACACTGAAGCTTTCTTT.

V usage is TRBV10-3 and J usage is TRBJ2-3, with TRBD2 as a possible D gene (6 bases). V shed 0 bases and J shed 5 bases, with 6 bases lying between them. The length of the CDR3 is 13 residues. The germline CDR1 and CDR2 sequences are ENHRY and SYGVKD. The CDR3 DNA is TGTGCCATCAGTGAGTCGGGAGGAGATACGCAGTATTTT. Amino acids: CAISESGGDTQYF.

The table lists this clonotype with many counts. The CDR3 region has the DNA TGCAGCGCCTACAGACAGGGGGCCGACTATGGCTACACCTTC. This translates into CSAYRQGADYGYTF. V is TRBV29-1 and J is TRBJ1-2; TRBD1 matches 10 bases. J was trimmed by 3 bases and V by 7 bases; bases with no gene match: 8. Germline values: CDR1 SQVTM, CDR2 ANQGSEA. The CDR3 covers 14 residues.

The chain recombines TRBV12-3 or TRBV12-4 with TRBJ1-3; TRBD1 agrees at 7 bases. CDR3 length: 15 amino acids. V lost 6 bases, J lost 1 base, and 6 bases stayed unmatched. CDR3 sequence reads: CASSSVTGSGNTIYF. DNA for the CDR3: TGTGCCAGCAGCTCCGTGACAGGGTCTGGAAACACCATATATTTT.

J is TRBJ2-3 and V is TRBV6-6; 8 nucleotides agree with TRBD1. The germline V gene encodes CDR1 MNHNY and CDR2 SVGAGI (reference sequence). The CDR3 is 17 amino acids. V shed 6 bases and J 0 bases; nucleotides not matched to a gene: 11. This chain's CDR3 is CASRGGTGYASTDTQYF. The DNA for the CDR3 is TGTGCCAGCAGAGGCGGGACAGGATATGCCAGCACAGATACGCAGTATTTT.

In this sample, this clonotype turned up a few times. The CDR3 DNA sequence: TGTGCCAGCAGTTTAACAGGGACAGCTGAAGCTTTCTTT. It encodes CASSLTGTAEAFF. This sequence joins TRBV27 and TRBJ1-1; TRBD1 matches at 7 bases. This CDR3 spans 13 amino acids. In germline, CDR1 is MNHEY, CDR2 SMNVEV (reference sequence). The trim removed 2 bases at V and 6 bases at J, leaving 3 bases unmatched.

This clonotype has a count of ten or more. The rearrangement uses TRBV6-2 or TRBV6-3 and TRBJ2-5; 8 bases match TRBD1. The CDR3 covers 15 residues. Germline assignment: CDR1 MNHEY and CDR2 SVGEGT. V shed 2 bases and J 2 bases; nucleotides not matched to a gene: 4. DNA for the CDR3: TGTGCCAGCAGTTACGGACAGGGATTTCAAGAGACCCAGTACTTC. Translation gives CASSYGQGFQETQYF.

This clonotype showed up many times. The chain couples TRBV7-2 to TRBJ2-3; TRBD2 is a possible D gene (5 bases). The CDR3 sequence is 18 residues long. Trimming left V 2 bases short and J 0 bases short, with 18 bases between. The germline V gene encodes CDR1 SGHTA and CDR2 FQGNSA. CDR3 protein: CASSLTHYTGYSTDTQYF. CDR3 sequence (DNA): TGTGCCAGCAGCTTAACTCACTACACGGGGTATAGCACAGATACGCAGTATTTT. Filled out from reference TRBV7-2 and TRBJ2-3, the complete variable domain reads GAGVSQSPSNKVTEKGKDVELRCDPISGHTALYWYRQSLGQGLEFLIYFQGNSAPDKSGLPSDRFSAERTGGSVSTLTIQRTQQEDSAVYLCASSLTHYTGYSTDTQYFGPGTRLTVL.

CDR3 DNA sequence: TGCGCCAGCAGCCAAGATCTTTGGAGGGGCCCGGGGGAGTACCAAGAGACCCAGTACTTC. It is translated as CASSQDLWRGPGEYQETQYF. This chain joins TRBV4-3 and TRBJ2-5; perhaps TRBD2 as D (6 bases). Germline V CDR1 and CDR2: LGHNA, YSLEER. V was pared by 0 bases and J by 0 bases, with 23 bases between. The CDR3 has 20 residues.

The sample holds a few counts of this clonotype. The chain combines TRBV7-2 with TRBJ1-5; D remains ambiguous. CDR1 is SGHTA and CDR2 is FQGNSA in the germline V gene. Deletions cut 5 bases from V and 4 bases from J, with 9 bases between. The CDR3 loop spans 13 amino acids. CDR3 in DNA: TGTGCCAGCAGCCCCCAGCGGAATCAGCCCCAGCATTTT. Translated: CASSPQRNQPQHF. The variable domain in full, with the rest retrieved from reference TRBV7-2 and TRBJ1-5, is GAGVSQSPSNKVTEKGKDVELRCDPISGHTALYWYRQSLGQGLEFLIYFQGNSAPDKSGLPSDRFSAERTGGSVSTLTIQRTQQEDSAVYLCASSPQRNQPQHFGDGTRLSIL.

This chain uses TRBV7-2 with TRBJ1-6, with unresolved D. Germline V gene sequence: CDR1 SGHTA, CDR2 FQGNSA. The CDR3 totals 14 residues. The V end was cut by 1 base, the J end by 6 bases, with 7 bases between. CDR3 loop: CASSLDSSNSPLHF. DNA of the CDR3: TGTGCCAGCAGCTTAGACAGTAGTAATTCACCCCTCCACTTT.

This clonotype has a handful of counts. This chain connects TRBV29-1 to TRBJ2-5; D may be TRBD2 (5 bases). With 2 bases removed from V and 3 bases from J, the gap between germline ends came to 7 bases. CDR1 SQVTM and CDR2 ANQGSEA come from the germline V gene. The CDR3 loop spans 12 amino acids. In DNA, the CDR3 is TGCAGCGTTGAAACTAGAAAAGAGACCCAGTACTTC. This gives the protein CSVETRKETQYF.

This clonotype was observed a few times. V gene TRBV4-2 combines with J gene TRBJ1-2, with D tentatively TRBD1 (5 bases). Trimming took off 1 base at V and 4 bases at J, with 13 bases between the two ends. Per the germline V gene, CDR1 is LGHNA and CDR2 is YNFKEQ. The CDR3 spans 15 residues. CDR3 amino acids: CASSQVGLVFYGYTF. The CDR3 DNA sequence: TGTGCCAGCAGCCAAGTGGGGCTCGTCTTCTATGGCTACACCTTC.

This clonotype was observed many times. This rearrangement joins TRBV29-1 to TRBJ2-3, with 8 bases fitting TRBD1. The trim removed 7 bases at V and 2 bases at J, leaving 8 bases unmatched. Germline CDR1 reads SQVTM; CDR2 reads ANQGSEA. The CDR3 contains 14 residues. Here the CDR3 reads CSADGQGLTDTQYF. CDR3 nucleotides: TGCAGCGCCGACGGACAGGGACTCACAGATACGCAGTATTTT.

The CDR3 DNA reads TGTGCCAGCAGGAACCCGGGCGGGGTTAGCTACGAGCAGTACTTC. Amino acid sequence: CASRNPGGVSYEQYF. This chain joins TRBV28 and TRBJ2-7; D may be TRBD2 (6 bases). The CDR3 contains 15 residues. Germline V gene data show CDR1 as MDHEN and CDR2 as SYDVKM. Trimming took off 6 bases at V and 3 bases at J, with 18 bases between the two ends.

In this sample, this clonotype turned up a few times. The chain uses TRBV5-4 and TRBJ2-1; D gene ambiguous. In germline, CDR1 is SGHNT, CDR2 YYREEE (reference sequence). This CDR3 has 15 residues. With 0 bases removed from V and 0 bases from J, the gap between germline ends came to 7 bases. The CDR3 region is CASSLDRSSYNEQFF. DNA of the CDR3: TGTGCCAGCAGCTTGGACAGAAGCTCCTACAATGAGCAGTTCTTC.

The rearrangement uses TRBV18 and TRBJ2-3, with D tentatively TRBD2 (5 bases). V lost 3 bases to trimming and J lost 2 bases, with 6 bases between them. Looked up from germline, CDR1 is KGHSH and CDR2 is LQKENI. The CDR3 consists of 13 residues. CDR3: CASSPGDTDTQYF. The CDR3 DNA is TGTGCCAGCTCACCGGGAGACACAGATACGCAGTATTTT. The full variable domain, its missing parts supplied by reference TRBV18 and TRBJ2-3, is NAGVMQNPRHLVRRRGQEARLRCSPMKGHSHVYWYRQLPEEGLKFMVYLQKENIIDESGMPKERFSAEFPKEGPSILRIQQVVRGDSAAYFCASSPGDTDTQYFGPGTRLTVL.

There are a few counts of this clonotype. The V call is TRBV28, the J call TRBJ1-2; D gene ambiguous. Trimming took 5 bases from V and 3 from J, leaving 7 bases between them. From germline, CDR1 is MDHEN and CDR2 SYDVKM. The CDR3 sequence is 12 residues long. CDR3 sequence (DNA): TGTGCCAGCAGTGCAACTCACTATGGCTACACCTTC. It is translated as CASSATHYGYTF.

In this sample, this clonotype turned up a few times. CDR3 sequence reads: CASSSGTGANYGYTF. CDR3 bases: TGTGCCAGCAGTTCTGGAACGGGAGCTAACTATGGCTACACCTTC. This sequence joins TRBV12-3 or TRBV12-4 and TRBJ1-2; unclear D gene. Trimming removed 4 bases at V and 0 bases at J, with 12 bases between. The CDR3 sequence is 15 residues long.